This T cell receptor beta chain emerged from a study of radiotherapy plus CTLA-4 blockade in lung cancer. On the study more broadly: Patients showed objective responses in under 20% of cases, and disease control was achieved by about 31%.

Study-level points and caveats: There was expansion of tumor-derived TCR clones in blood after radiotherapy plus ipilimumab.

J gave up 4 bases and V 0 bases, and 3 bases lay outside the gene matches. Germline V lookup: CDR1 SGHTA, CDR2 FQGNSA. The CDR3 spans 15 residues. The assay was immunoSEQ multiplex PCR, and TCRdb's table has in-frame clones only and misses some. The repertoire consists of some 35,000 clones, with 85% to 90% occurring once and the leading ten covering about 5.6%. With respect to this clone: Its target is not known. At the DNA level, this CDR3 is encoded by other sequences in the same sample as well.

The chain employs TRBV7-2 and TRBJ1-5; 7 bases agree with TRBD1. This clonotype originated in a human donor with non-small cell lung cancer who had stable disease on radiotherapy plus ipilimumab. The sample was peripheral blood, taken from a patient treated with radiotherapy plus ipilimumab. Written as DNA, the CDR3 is TGTGCCAGCAGCTTAGCAGGGGGCGGGAATCAGCCCCAGCATTTT. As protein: CASSLAGGGNQPQHF.